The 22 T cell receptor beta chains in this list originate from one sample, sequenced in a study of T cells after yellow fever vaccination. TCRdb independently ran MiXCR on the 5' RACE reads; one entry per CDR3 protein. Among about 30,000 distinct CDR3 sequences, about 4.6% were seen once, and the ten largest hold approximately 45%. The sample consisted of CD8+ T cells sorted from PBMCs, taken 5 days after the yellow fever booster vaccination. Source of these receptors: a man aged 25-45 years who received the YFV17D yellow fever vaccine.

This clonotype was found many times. The chain's CDR3 is CASSPGTSGTYEQYF. CDR3 bases: TGTGCCAGCAGCCCAGGGACTAGCGGGACCTACGAGCAGTACTTC. The rearrangement uses TRBV5-4 and TRBJ2-7; 13 bases line up with TRBD2. The junction had 3 bases not matched to a gene; V was cut back by 4 bases and J by 2 bases. The germline V gene has CDR1 SGHNT and CDR2 YYREEE (reference sequence). CDR3 length equals 15 residues.

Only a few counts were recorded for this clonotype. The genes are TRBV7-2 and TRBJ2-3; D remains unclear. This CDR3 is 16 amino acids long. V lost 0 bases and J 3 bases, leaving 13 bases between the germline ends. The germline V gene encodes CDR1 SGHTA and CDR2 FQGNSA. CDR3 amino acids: CASSLAELPPTDTQYF. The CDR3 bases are TGTGCCAGCAGCTTAGCGGAACTGCCACCAACAGATACGCAGTATTTT.

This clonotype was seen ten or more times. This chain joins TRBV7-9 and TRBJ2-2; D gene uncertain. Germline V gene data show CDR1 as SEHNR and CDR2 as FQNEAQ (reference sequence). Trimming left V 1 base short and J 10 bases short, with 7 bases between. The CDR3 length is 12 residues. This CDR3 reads CASSLELVELFF. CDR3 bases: TGTGCCAGCAGCTTAGAGCTAGTGGAGCTGTTTTTT.

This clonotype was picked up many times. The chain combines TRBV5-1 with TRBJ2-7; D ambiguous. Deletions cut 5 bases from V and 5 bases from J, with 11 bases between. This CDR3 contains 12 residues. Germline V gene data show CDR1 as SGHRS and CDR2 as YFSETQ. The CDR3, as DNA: TGCGCCAGCAGAGTTGATGACCACGAGCAGTACTTC. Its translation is CASRVDDHEQYF.

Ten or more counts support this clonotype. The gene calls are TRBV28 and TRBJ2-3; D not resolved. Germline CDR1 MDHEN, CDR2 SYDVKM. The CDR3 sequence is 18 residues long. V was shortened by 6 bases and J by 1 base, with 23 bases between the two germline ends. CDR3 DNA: TGTGCCAGCAGCCAGATTACTGGGCTAGTTGGAGGCACAGATACGCAGTATTTT. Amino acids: CASSQITGLVGGTDTQYF.

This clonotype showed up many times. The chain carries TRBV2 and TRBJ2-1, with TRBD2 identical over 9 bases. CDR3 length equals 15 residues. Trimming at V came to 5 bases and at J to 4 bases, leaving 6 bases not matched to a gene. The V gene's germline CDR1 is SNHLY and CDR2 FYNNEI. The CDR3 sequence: CASSLAGVEYNEQFF. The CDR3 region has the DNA TGTGCCAGCAGTTTAGCGGGAGTGGAATACAATGAGCAGTTCTTC.

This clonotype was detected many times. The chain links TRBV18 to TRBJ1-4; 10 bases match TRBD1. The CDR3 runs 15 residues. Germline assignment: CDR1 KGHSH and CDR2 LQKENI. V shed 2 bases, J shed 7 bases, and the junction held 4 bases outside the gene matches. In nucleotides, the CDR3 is TGTGCCAGCTCACCAGGACAGGGGGTTCCTGAAAAACTGTTTTTT. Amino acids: CASSPGQGVPEKLFF.

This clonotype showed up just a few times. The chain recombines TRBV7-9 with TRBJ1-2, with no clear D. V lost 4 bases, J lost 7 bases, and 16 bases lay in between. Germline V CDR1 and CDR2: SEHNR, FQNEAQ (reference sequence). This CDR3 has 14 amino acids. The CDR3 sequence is CASSSVAVIAGYTF. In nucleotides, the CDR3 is TGTGCCAGCAGCTCCGTCGCTGTCATCGCTGGCTACACCTTC.

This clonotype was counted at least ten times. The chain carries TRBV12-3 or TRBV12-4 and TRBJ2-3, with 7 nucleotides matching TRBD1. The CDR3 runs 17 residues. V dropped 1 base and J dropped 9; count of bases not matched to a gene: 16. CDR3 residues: CASSLVAFTGADGTQYF. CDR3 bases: TGTGCCAGCAGTTTAGTCGCCTTTACAGGGGCGGATGGAACGCAGTATTTT.

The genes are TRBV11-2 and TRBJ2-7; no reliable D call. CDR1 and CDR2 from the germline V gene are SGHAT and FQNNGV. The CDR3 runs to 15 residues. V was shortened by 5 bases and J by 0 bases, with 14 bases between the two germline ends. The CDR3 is CASSEGQTLSYEQYF. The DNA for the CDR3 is TGTGCCAGCAGCGAAGGCCAAACCCTCTCCTACGAGCAGTACTTC.

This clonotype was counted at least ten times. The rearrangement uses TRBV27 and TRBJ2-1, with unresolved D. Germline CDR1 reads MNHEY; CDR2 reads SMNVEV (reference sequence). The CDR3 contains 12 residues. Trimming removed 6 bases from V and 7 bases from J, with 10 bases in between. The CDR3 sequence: CASSPGRNEQFF. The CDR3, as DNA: TGTGCCAGCAGCCCCGGCCGGAATGAGCAGTTCTTC.

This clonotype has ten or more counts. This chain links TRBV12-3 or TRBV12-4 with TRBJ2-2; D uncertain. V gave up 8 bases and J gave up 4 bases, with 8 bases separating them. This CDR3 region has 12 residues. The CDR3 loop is CASLTVTGELFF. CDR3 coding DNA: TGTGCCAGCTTGACTGTCACCGGGGAGCTGTTTTTT.

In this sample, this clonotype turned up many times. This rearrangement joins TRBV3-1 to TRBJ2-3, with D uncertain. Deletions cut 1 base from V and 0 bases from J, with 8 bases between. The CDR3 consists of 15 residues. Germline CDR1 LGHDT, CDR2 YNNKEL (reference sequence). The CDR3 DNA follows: TGTGCCAGCAGCCAAGGGCAGTTTAGCACAGATACGCAGTATTTT. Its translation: CASSQGQFSTDTQYF.

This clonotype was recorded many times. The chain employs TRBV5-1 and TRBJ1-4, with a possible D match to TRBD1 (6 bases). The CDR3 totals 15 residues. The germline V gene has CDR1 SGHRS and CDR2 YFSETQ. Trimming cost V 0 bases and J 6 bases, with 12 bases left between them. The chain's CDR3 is CASSLEQGNHEKLFF. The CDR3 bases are TGCGCCAGCAGCTTGGAGCAGGGGAATCATGAAAAACTGTTTTTT.

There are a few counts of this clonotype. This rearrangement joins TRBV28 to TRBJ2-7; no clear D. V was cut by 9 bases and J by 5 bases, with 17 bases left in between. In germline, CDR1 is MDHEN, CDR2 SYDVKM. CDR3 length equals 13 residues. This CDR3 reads CASADPDPNEQYF. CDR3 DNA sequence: TGTGCCAGTGCGGACCCTGACCCCAACGAGCAGTACTTC. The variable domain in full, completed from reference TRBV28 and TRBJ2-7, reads DVKVTQSSRYLVKRTGEKVFLECVQDMDHENMFWYRQDPGLGLRLIYFSYDVKMKEKGDIPEGYSVSREKKERFSLILESASTNQTSMYLCASADPDPNEQYFGPGTRLTVT.

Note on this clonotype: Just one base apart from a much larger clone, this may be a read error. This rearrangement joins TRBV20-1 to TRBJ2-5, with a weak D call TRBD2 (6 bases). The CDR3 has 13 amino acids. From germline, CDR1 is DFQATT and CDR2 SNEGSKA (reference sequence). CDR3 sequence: CGISGGGQETQYF. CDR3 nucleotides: TGCGGTATCTCTGGGGGAGGCCAAGAGACCCAGTACTTC.

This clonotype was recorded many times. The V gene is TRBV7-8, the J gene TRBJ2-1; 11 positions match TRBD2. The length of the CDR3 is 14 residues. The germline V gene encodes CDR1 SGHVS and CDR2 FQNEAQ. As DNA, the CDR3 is TGTGCTCCTAGTCGACTAGCGGGACCGGGTGAGCAGTTCTTC. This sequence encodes CAPSRLAGPGEQFF.

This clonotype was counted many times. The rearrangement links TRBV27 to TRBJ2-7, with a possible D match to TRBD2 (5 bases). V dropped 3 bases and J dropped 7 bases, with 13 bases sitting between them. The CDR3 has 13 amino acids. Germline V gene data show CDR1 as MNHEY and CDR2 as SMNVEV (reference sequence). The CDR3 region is CASSFSPQREQYF. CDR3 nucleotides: TGTGCCAGCAGTTTTTCGCCTCAGCGGGAGCAGTACTTC.

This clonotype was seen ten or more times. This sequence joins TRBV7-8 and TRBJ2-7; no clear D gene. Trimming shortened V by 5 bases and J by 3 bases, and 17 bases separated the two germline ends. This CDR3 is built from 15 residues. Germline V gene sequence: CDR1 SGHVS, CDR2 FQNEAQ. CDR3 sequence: CASSTSRTLDYEQYF. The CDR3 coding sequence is TGTGCCAGCAGCACATCACGGACCTTAGACTACGAGCAGTACTTC.

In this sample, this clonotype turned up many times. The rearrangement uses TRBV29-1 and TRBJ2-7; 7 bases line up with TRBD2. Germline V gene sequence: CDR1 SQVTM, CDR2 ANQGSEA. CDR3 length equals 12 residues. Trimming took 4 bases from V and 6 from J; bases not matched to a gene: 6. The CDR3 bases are TGCAGCGTTGGGGGGGGTTTGGGCGAGCAGTACTTC. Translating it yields CSVGGGLGEQYF.

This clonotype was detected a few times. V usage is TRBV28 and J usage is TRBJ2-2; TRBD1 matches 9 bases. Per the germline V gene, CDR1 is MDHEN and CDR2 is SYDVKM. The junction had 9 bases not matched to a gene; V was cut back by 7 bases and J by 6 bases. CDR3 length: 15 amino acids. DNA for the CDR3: TGTGCCAGCACCCCGGACAGGGGTGGCGCCGGGGAGCTGTTTTTT. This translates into CASTPDRGGAGELFF. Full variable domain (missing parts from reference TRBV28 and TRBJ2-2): DVKVTQSSRYLVKRTGEKVFLECVQDMDHENMFWYRQDPGLGLRLIYFSYDVKMKEKGDIPEGYSVSREKKERFSLILESASTNQTSMYLCASTPDRGGAGELFFGEGSRLTVL.

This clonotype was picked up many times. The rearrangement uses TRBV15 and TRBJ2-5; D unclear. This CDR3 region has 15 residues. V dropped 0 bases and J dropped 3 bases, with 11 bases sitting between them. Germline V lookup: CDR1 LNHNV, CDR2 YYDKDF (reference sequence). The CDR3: CATSRDVQAEETQYF. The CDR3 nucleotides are TGTGCCACCAGCAGAGATGTGCAGGCAGAAGAGACCCAGTACTTC.